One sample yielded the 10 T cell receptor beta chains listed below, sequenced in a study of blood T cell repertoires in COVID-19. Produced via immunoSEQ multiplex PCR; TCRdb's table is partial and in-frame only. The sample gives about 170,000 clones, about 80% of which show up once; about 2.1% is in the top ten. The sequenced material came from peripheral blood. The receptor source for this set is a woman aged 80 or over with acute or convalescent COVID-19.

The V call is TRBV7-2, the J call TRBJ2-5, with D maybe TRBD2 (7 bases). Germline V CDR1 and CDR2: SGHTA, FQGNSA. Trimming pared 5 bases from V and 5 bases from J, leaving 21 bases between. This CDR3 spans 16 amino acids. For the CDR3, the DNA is TGTGCCAGCAGCCCGGCGTTAGGGGGGGGGACGGAGACCCAGTACTTC. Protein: CASSPALGGGTETQYF.

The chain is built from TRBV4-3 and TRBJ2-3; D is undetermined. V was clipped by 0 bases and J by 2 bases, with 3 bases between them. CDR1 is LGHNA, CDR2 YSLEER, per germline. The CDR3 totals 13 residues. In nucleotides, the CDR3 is TGCGCCAGCAGCCAAGATAACACAGATACGCAGTATTTT. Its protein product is CASSQDNTDTQYF.

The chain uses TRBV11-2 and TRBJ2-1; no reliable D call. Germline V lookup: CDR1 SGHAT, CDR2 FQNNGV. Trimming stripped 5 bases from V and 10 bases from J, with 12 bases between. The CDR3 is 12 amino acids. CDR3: CASSPYYGEQFF. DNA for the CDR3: TGTGCCAGCAGCCCCTACTACGGGGAGCAGTTCTTC.

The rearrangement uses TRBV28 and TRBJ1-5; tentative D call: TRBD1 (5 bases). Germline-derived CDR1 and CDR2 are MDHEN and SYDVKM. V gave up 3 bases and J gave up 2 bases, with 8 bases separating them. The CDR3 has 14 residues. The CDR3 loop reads CASSFLRGNQPQHF. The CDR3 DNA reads TGTGCCAGCAGTTTCCTCAGGGGCAATCAGCCCCAGCATTTT.

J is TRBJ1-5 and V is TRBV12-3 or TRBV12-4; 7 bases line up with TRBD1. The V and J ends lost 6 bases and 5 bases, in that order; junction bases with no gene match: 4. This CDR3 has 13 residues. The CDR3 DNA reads TGTGCCAGCAGCGGGACAGATGATCAGCCCCAGCATTTT. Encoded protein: CASSGTDDQPQHF.

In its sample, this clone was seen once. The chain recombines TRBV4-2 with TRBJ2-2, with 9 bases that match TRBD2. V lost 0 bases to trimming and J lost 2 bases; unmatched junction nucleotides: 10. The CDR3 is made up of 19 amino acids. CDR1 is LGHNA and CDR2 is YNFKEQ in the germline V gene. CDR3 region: CASSQDTPSGIINTGELFF. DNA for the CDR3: TGTGCCAGCAGCCAAGATACCCCTAGCGGGATAATAAACACCGGGGAGCTGTTTTTT.

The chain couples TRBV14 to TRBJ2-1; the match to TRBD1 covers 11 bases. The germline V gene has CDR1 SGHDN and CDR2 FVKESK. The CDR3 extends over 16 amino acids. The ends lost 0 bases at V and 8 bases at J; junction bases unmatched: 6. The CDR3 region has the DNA TGTGCCAGCAGCCAAGATCCAGGGACAGGGGGGGATGAGCAGTTCTTC. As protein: CASSQDPGTGGDEQFF.

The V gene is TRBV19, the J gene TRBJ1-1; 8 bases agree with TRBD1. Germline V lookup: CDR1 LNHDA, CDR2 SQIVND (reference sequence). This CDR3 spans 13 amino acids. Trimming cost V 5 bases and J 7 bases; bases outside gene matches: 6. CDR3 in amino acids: CASSVRQGSEAFF. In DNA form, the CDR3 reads TGTGCCAGTAGTGTGCGACAGGGGAGTGAAGCTTTCTTT.

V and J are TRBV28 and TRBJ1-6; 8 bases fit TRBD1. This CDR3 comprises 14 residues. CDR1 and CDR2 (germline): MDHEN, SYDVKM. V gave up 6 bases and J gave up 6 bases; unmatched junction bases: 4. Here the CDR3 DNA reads TGTGCCAGCAGGGGGGGGACAGGTAATTCACCCCTCCACTTT. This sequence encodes CASRGGTGNSPLHF.

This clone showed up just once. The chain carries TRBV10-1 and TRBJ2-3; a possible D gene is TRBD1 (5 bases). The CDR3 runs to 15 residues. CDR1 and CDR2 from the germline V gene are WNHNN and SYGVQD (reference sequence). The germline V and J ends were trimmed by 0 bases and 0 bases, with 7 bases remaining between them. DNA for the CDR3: TGCGCCAGCAGTGAGTCAAGGGGTAGCACAGATACGCAGTATTTT. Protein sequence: CASSESRGSTDTQYF.